The T cell receptor (beta chain) described here comes from a study of blood T cells in healthy people across ages. Study-wide findings and caveats: It was held that the diversity estimates obtained from one million T cells were underestimates. Not knowing donor CMV status may have confounded expanded clonotype changes.

Per sample, extraction of total RNA gave at least 5 micrograms in every case. The CDR3 covers 13 residues. Germline assignment: CDR1 DFQATT and CDR2 SNEGSKA (reference sequence). Deletions cut 8 bases from V and 1 base from J, with 12 bases between. It was with a sample-barcoded 5' primer and a J-beta primer mix that a second PCR of about 6 to 12 cycles was run. Any given sample supplied a minimum of 3 million CDR3-containing paired-end reads. TCRdb used MiXCR to reprocess the 5' RACE reads, holding one entry per CDR3 protein. There are 550,000 to 700,000 distinct CDR3 sequences in the sample; about 26% occur only once, and less than 20% lies in the top ten. As for this clonotype: No antigen is known for it.

The gene calls are TRBV20-1 and TRBJ2-1; D might be TRBD2 (7 bases). Sequencing was performed on blood. The sequence was collected from a woman aged 70-85 years in good health. In nucleotides, the CDR3 is TGCAGTAACGGGGGGCATTCCTACAATGAGCAGTTCTTC. Its translation: CSNGGHSYNEQFF.